Listed below are T cell receptor beta chains from one sample, sequenced in a study of T cells in Graves' hyperthyroidism and ophthalmopathy. TCRdb called the multiplex PCR reads again in MiXCR, with one record for every CDR3 protein. The sample lists fewer than 450,000 distinct CDR3 sequences, 11% to 15% occurring once. Sample: blood. The receptors stem from a man aged 45-60 years with Graves' ophthalmopathy. The CDR3 runs from the conserved cysteine through the conserved F or W. The order of the fields is J gene, clone size, V gene, D gene, CDR3 DNA, CDR3 protein. The D gene is left open where the match is weak. Some rows have no size entry. The others give once, few or many, or a class for an expanded clone.

j_gene: TRBJ1-5; abundance: many; v_gene: TRBV2; d_gene: .; CDR3nt: TGTGCCAGCAGTGGATTAGGGTCTCGTAGCAATCAGCCCCAGCATTTT; CDR3aa: CASSGLGSRSNQPQHF
j_gene: TRBJ1-1; abundance: few; v_gene: TRBV19; d_gene: .; CDR3nt: TGTGCCAGTAGTATGTCGTCAGCGAACACTGAAGCTTTCTTT; CDR3aa: CASSMSSANTEAFF
j_gene: TRBJ2-7; abundance: few; v_gene: TRBV28; d_gene: .; CDR3nt: TGTGCCAGCAGTTCACCCTTGGAGGGAGGAACGGTCGAGCAGTACTTC; CDR3aa: CASSSPLEGGTVEQYF
j_gene: TRBJ2-5; abundance: few; v_gene: TRBV7-8; d_gene: TRBD2; CDR3nt: TGTGCCAGCAGCTTGGCCCCGGGACTAGCGGGGATCCAAGAGACCCAGTACTTC; CDR3aa: CASSLAPGLAGIQETQYF
j_gene: TRBJ1-2; abundance: many; v_gene: TRBV7-9; d_gene: .; CDR3nt: TGTGCCAGCAGCAATCCCCCGGTTAACTATGGCTACACCTTC; CDR3aa: CASSNPPVNYGYTF
j_gene: TRBJ2-1; abundance: .; v_gene: TRBV15; d_gene: TRBD2; CDR3nt: TGTGCCACCAGCAGAGGACTAGCGGGAGGCTATGAGCAGTTCTTC; CDR3aa: CATSRGLAGGYEQFF
j_gene: TRBJ2-1; abundance: many; v_gene: TRBV2; d_gene: .; CDR3nt: TGTGCCAGCAGTGAGATGACTACCGGGAATTACAATGAGCAGTTCTTC; CDR3aa: CASSEMTTGNYNEQFF
j_gene: TRBJ1-1; abundance: .; v_gene: TRBV10-1; d_gene: .; CDR3nt: TGCGCCAGCAAGAAGAACAGGGATAGCACTGAAGCTTTCTTT; CDR3aa: CASKKNRDSTEAFF
j_gene: TRBJ1-4; abundance: .; v_gene: TRBV6-1; d_gene: .; CDR3nt: TGTGCCAGCGGAAAGGTCCTCGAAAAACTGTTTTTT; CDR3aa: CASGKVLEKLFF
j_gene: TRBJ2-1; abundance: .; v_gene: TRBV29-1; d_gene: TRBD2; CDR3nt: TGCAGCGTTTTAGCGGGAGGGTACAATGAGCAGTTCTTC; CDR3aa: CSVLAGGYNEQFF
j_gene: TRBJ2-1; abundance: many; v_gene: TRBV5-1; d_gene: .; CDR3nt: TGCGCCAGCACGTATATGGGTGGAGGGAGTTCCTACAATGAGCAGTTCTTC; CDR3aa: CASTYMGGGSSYNEQFF
j_gene: TRBJ2-3; abundance: few; v_gene: TRBV7-4; d_gene: TRBD2; CDR3nt: TGTGCCAGCAGCGGGAGTAGCGGGAGAGTCCGGGATACGCAGTATTTT; CDR3aa: CASSGSSGRVRDTQYF
j_gene: TRBJ2-7; abundance: .; v_gene: TRBV4-1; d_gene: TRBD1; CDR3nt: TGCGCCAGCAGCCAACCGACAGGGGGCTCCTACGAGCAGTACTTC; CDR3aa: CASSQPTGGSYEQYF
j_gene: TRBJ1-1; abundance: many; v_gene: TRBV2; d_gene: .; CDR3nt: TGTGCCAGCAGTGCAGGGAAGACTGAAGCTTTCTTT; CDR3aa: CASSAGKTEAFF
j_gene: TRBJ2-7; abundance: many; v_gene: TRBV3-1; d_gene: .; CDR3nt: TGTGCCAGCAGCCAAATGACTACCGCTCGGCAGTACTTC; CDR3aa: CASSQMTTARQYF
j_gene: TRBJ2-1; abundance: .; v_gene: TRBV14; d_gene: TRBD2; CDR3nt: TGTGCCAGCAGCCAAGCGGGAGGGATTCGTGAGCAGTTCTTC; CDR3aa: CASSQAGGIREQFF
j_gene: TRBJ2-7; abundance: many; v_gene: TRBV18; d_gene: .; CDR3nt: TGTGCCAGCTCCGGGACTGCCACCTACGAGCAGTACTTC; CDR3aa: CASSGTATYEQYF
j_gene: TRBJ1-1; abundance: many; v_gene: TRBV24-1; d_gene: .; CDR3nt: TGTGCCACCAGTGATGCGACAGACGAAGCTTTCTTT; CDR3aa: CATSDATDEAFF
j_gene: TRBJ2-7; abundance: many; v_gene: TRBV28; d_gene: TRBD1; CDR3nt: TGTGCCAGCACCCACCGGGACAGGCGGTACGAGCAGTACTTC; CDR3aa: CASTHRDRRYEQYF
j_gene: TRBJ1-2; abundance: .; v_gene: TRBV7-3; d_gene: TRBD1; CDR3nt: TGTGCCAGCAGCCCCTCCGGGACAGGGTACTATGGCTACACCTTC; CDR3aa: CASSPSGTGYYGYTF
j_gene: TRBJ2-3; abundance: many; v_gene: TRBV7-8; d_gene: .; CDR3nt: TGTGCCAGCAGCTCACAACAGGGAGTTGGCACAGATACGCAGTATTTT; CDR3aa: CASSSQQGVGTDTQYF
j_gene: TRBJ2-1; abundance: many; v_gene: TRBV2; d_gene: TRBD2; CDR3nt: TGTGCCAGCAGTTTTAGCGGGAGGGAAACCGAGCAGTTCTTC; CDR3aa: CASSFSGRETEQFF
j_gene: TRBJ2-7; abundance: many; v_gene: TRBV20-1; d_gene: TRBD1; CDR3nt: TGCAGTGCTCCCAGACAGGGGACGGACAAGCAGTACTTC; CDR3aa: CSAPRQGTDKQYF
j_gene: TRBJ2-1; abundance: .; v_gene: TRBV4-2; d_gene: .; CDR3nt: TGTGCCAGCAGCCAAGATCGGGGGAGAGGTGAGTTCTTC; CDR3aa: CASSQDRGRGEFF
j_gene: TRBJ2-7; abundance: few; v_gene: TRBV7-9; d_gene: .; CDR3nt: TGTGCCAGCAGCTTAGGAGGACTCCTCTACGAGCAGTACTTC; CDR3aa: CASSLGGLLYEQYF
j_gene: TRBJ1-2; abundance: .; v_gene: TRBV19; d_gene: .; CDR3nt: TGTGCCAGTAGTACCTCAAGACCCGGGAACAGGGCCTGGGGTGGCTACACCTTC; CDR3aa: CASSTSRPGNRAWGGYTF
j_gene: TRBJ2-7; abundance: few; v_gene: TRBV10-3; d_gene: .; CDR3nt: TGTGCCACCTCCCAGGGAGACTCCTACGAGCAGTACTTC; CDR3aa: CATSQGDSYEQYF
j_gene: TRBJ2-4; abundance: few; v_gene: TRBV5-1; d_gene: TRBD1; CDR3nt: TGCGCCAGCAGCAGAGACGGACAGGGAACCAAAAACATTCAGTACTTC; CDR3aa: CASSRDGQGTKNIQYF
j_gene: TRBJ2-5; abundance: many; v_gene: TRBV12-3/TRBV12-4; d_gene: .; CDR3nt: TGTGCCAGCAGTTTGGCTGGGGGGACGGAGACCCAGTACTTC; CDR3aa: CASSLAGGTETQYF
j_gene: TRBJ2-2; abundance: .; v_gene: TRBV9; d_gene: .; CDR3nt: TGTGCCGGCAGCTCTCGTAGGGTACAGGGAGACACCGGGGAGCTGTTTTTT; CDR3aa: CAGSSRRVQGDTGELFF
j_gene: TRBJ2-1; abundance: many; v_gene: TRBV20-1; d_gene: .; CDR3nt: TGCAGTGCTAGAGTCGGGACTTACAATGAGCAGTTCTTC; CDR3aa: CSARVGTYNEQFF
j_gene: TRBJ2-1; abundance: .; v_gene: TRBV24-1; d_gene: TRBD2; CDR3nt: TGTGCCACCGCACCGGGACTAGTGGCCAATGAGCAGTTCTTC; CDR3aa: CATAPGLVANEQFF